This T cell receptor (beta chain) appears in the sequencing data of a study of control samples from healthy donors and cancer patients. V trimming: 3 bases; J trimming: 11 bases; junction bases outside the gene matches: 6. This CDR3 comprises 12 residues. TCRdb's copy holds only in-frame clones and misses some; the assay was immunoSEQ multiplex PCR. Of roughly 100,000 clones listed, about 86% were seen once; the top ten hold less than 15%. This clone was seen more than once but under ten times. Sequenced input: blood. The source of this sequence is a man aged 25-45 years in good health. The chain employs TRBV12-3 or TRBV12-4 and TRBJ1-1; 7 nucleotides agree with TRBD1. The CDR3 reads CASSFRGLGAFF. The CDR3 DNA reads TGTGCCAGCAGTTTTAGGGGGCTGGGCGCTTTCTTT.